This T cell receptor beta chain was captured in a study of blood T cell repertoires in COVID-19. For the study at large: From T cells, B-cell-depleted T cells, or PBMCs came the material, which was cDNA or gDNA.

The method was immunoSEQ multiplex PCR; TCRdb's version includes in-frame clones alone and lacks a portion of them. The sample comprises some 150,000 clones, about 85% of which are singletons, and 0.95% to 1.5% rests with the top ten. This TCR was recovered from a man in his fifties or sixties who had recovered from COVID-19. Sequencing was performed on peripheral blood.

As DNA, the CDR3 is TGTGCCAGCAGCCGCCCCCGGACAGGGCCGTGGGAGACCCAGTACTTC. It specifies CASSRPRTGPWETQYF. V is TRBV7-8 and J is TRBJ2-5; 8 bases map to TRBD1. V dropped 5 bases and J dropped 5; count of bases not matched to a gene: 13. CDR1 and CDR2 from the germline V gene are SGHVS and FQNEAQ. CDR3 length: 16 residues.